The clone carrying this T cell receptor beta chain was seen once. The antigen is unknown. The sampling schedule covered blood at baseline, cycle 4 day 1, and cycle 7 day 1. This CDR3 region has 17 residues. CDR1 is KGHSH, CDR2 LQKENI, per germline. After removal of 1 base from V and 4 bases from J, the junction contained 5 bases not matched to a gene. TCRdb's table, derived via immunoSEQ multiplex PCR, lists solely in-frame clones and lacks some. The data hold around 140,000 clones, with around nine tenths observed a single time. This sample was included in a study of OX40 agonist ivuxolimab in advanced cancers. Background on the study: Averaging about 60 years in age, with a range of roughly 20 to 80, the cohort was approximately 83% male.

Study-wide results and limits: On average, CD8+ T cells showed a greater number of expanded clones than CD4+. Low normalized T-cell clonal expansion was additionally recorded for some nonresponders.

The sample here was CD4+ or CD8+ T cells sorted from blood, taken in a trial of the OX40 agonist ivuxolimab. The TCR was taken from an adult with an advanced solid tumor such as melanoma, head and neck, liver or kidney cancer. This rearrangement joins TRBV18 to TRBJ2-3; 13 bases line up with TRBD2. In DNA, the CDR3 is TGTGCCAGCTCACCACGGACTAGCGGGAGTATGGCAGATACGCAGTATTTT. Its translation is CASSPRTSGSMADTQYF.